This is a list of T cell receptor beta chains from one sample in a study of blood T cell repertoires in COVID-19. Sequenced by immunoSEQ multiplex PCR; TCRdb stores in-frame clones only, minus some. Of approximately 32,000 clones listed, approximately 91% are singletons. Input material: peripheral blood. The receptors originated from a man between 60 and 70 years old with acute or convalescent COVID-19. The CDR3 runs from the conserved cysteine through the conserved F or W. The order of the fields is CDR3 length, clone size, V gene, D gene, J gene, CDR3 protein, CDR3 DNA. D genes are given only for firm matches. Size is stated for part of the rows, as once, few or many counts, or as a class when the clone is expanded.

12	.	TRBV12-3/TRBV12-4	.	TRBJ1-6	CASSFGGSPLHF	TGTGCCAGCAGTTTTGGGGGCTCACCCCTCCACTTT
12	.	TRBV2	.	TRBJ2-5	CASSSVQETQYF	TGTGCCAGCAGTAGCGTCCAAGAGACCCAGTACTTC
16	.	TRBV27	TRBD1	TRBJ1-1	CASSQRTGGLNTEAFF	TGTGCCAGCAGTCAACGGACAGGGGGGTTGAACACTGAAGCTTTCTTT
15	.	TRBV27	.	TRBJ2-7	CASSLVRDSPYEQYF	TGTGCCAGCAGCCTGGTCCGAGACAGCCCCTACGAGCAGTACTTC
14	.	TRBV2	.	TRBJ1-2	CASSEAPRFYGYTF	TGTGCCAGCAGTGAAGCGCCGAGATTCTATGGCTACACCTTC
14	.	TRBV5-1	TRBD1	TRBJ1-1	CASSLRQGGTEAFF	TGCGCCAGCAGCTTGCGACAGGGAGGCACTGAAGCTTTCTTT
16	.	TRBV4-2	TRBD2	TRBJ2-2	CASSQVAGGDTGELFF	TGTGCCAGCAGCCAAGTTGCGGGGGGCGACACCGGGGAGCTGTTTTTT
14	once	TRBV7-2	.	TRBJ1-1	CASSLGRGWTEAFF	TGTGCCAGCAGCTTAGGCAGGGGTTGGACTGAAGCTTTCTTT
16	.	TRBV18	TRBD1	TRBJ2-1	CASSPGGQGAPNEQFF	TGTGCCAGCTCACCTGGCGGACAGGGGGCGCCCAATGAGCAGTTCTTC
16	.	TRBV2	.	TRBJ1-5	CASSELGAQGEQPQHF	TGTGCCAGCAGTGAATTGGGGGCGCAAGGGGAACAGCCCCAGCATTTT
14	.	TRBV6-6	.	TRBJ1-2	CASRPGQGNNGYTF	TGTGCCAGCAGGCCCGGGCAGGGGAACAATGGCTACACCTTC
16	.	TRBV2	TRBD1	TRBJ1-1	CASVGQGAHLNTEAFF	TGTGCCAGCGTTGGACAGGGGGCGCATCTGAACACTGAAGCTTTCTTT
13	.	TRBV27	.	TRBJ1-1	CASYAGGNTEAFF	TGTGCCAGCTATGCGGGGGGGAACACTGAAGCTTTCTTT
12	.	TRBV5-5	.	TRBJ2-1	CASSSTDNEQFF	TGTGCCAGCAGCTCCACGGACAATGAGCAGTTCTTC
17	.	TRBV4-1	TRBD2	TRBJ2-3	CASSRGTSGSGTDTQYF	TGCGCCAGCAGCCGAGGGACTAGCGGGAGTGGTACAGATACGCAGTATTTT
13	few	TRBV14	.	TRBJ1-4	CASSDRINEKLFF	TGTGCCAGCAGCGACAGGATTAATGAAAAACTGTTTTTT
13	.	TRBV18	.	TRBJ2-5	CASTQGLKETQYF	TGTGCCAGCACCCAGGGCCTTAAAGAGACCCAGTACTTC
15	.	TRBV4-1	.	TRBJ1-5	CASSQEQQGNQPQHF	TGCGCCAGCAGCCAAGAACAACAGGGCAATCAGCCCCAGCATTTT
14	.	TRBV7-2	.	TRBJ1-1	CASSLDNRNTEAFF	TGTGCCAGCAGCTTGGATAACAGGAACACTGAAGCTTTCTTT
11	.	TRBV30	TRBD1	TRBJ1-2	CAWSDRGGYTF	TGTGCCTGGAGTGACAGGGGTGGCTACACCTTC
17	.	TRBV7-2	TRBD2	TRBJ2-5	CASSEGLAGDVGETQYF	TGTGCCAGCAGCGAGGGACTAGCGGGAGACGTCGGGGAGACCCAGTACTTC
16	.	TRBV5-6	.	TRBJ1-6	CASSLAGGSTGSPLHF	TGTGCCAGCAGCTTGGCGGGGGGCTCTACGGGTTCACCCCTCCACTTT
13	.	TRBV19	TRBD1	TRBJ1-2	CASNRDSNYGYTF	TGTGCCAGTAACCGGGACAGTAACTATGGCTACACCTTC